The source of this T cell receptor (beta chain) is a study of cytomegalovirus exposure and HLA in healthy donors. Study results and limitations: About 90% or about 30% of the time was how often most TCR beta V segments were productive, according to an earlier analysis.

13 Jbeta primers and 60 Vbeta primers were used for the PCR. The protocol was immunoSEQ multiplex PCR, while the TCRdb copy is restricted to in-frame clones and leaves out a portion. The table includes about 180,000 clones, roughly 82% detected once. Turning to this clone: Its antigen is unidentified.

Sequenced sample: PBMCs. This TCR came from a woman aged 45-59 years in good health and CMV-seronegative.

The CDR3 DNA follows: TGTGCCAGCTCAGGCTTGAACACTGAAGCTTTCTTT. Encoded protein: CASSGLNTEAFF. The gene calls are TRBV18 and TRBJ1-1; D gene unclear. CDR1 is KGHSH, CDR2 LQKENI, per germline. Trimming took 5 bases from V and 0 from J, leaving 4 bases between them. CDR3 length: 12 amino acids. The entire variable domain, with the rest obtained from reference TRBV18 and TRBJ1-1, is as follows: NAGVMQNPRHLVRRRGQEARLRCSPMKGHSHVYWYRQLPEEGLKFMVYLQKENIIDESGMPKERFSAEFPKEGPSILRIQQVVRGDSAAYFCASSGLNTEAFFGQGTRLTVV.